A single sample gave rise to the 30 T cell receptor beta chains below, sequenced in a study of blood T cell repertoires in COVID-19. The table came from immunoSEQ multiplex PCR; TCRdb's copy has only in-frame clones and leaves some out. This table has about 170,000 clones, less than 85% appearing once. Sequences were obtained from peripheral blood. These receptors came from a human donor with acute or convalescent COVID-19. The donor label of this sample is uncertain.

V gene TRBV18 combines with J gene TRBJ1-1; 10 nucleotides line up with TRBD1. The junction had 2 bases not matched to a gene; V was cut back by 3 bases and J by 1 base. The CDR3 has 15 amino acids. Germline V gives CDR1 KGHSH, CDR2 LQKENI. The CDR3 is CASSPRDRGNTEAFF. For the CDR3, the DNA is TGTGCCAGCTCACCTCGGGACAGGGGGAACACTGAAGCTTTCTTT.

A single count supports this clone. J is TRBJ1-4 and V is TRBV19; D ambiguous. The length of the CDR3 is 15 residues. V was clipped by 5 bases and J by 0 bases, with 10 bases between them. Per the germline V gene, CDR1 is LNHDA and CDR2 is SQIVND (reference sequence). For the CDR3, the DNA is TGTGCCAGTAGTCGGCGGATGACAACTAATGAAAAACTGTTTTTT. This sequence encodes CASSRRMTTNEKLFF.

The chain carries TRBV5-4 and TRBJ2-2, with 8 bases fitting TRBD2. The CDR3 consists of 18 residues. CDR1 SGHNT and CDR2 YYREEE come from the germline V gene (reference sequence). V dropped 4 bases and J dropped 5; count of bases not matched to a gene: 16. The CDR3 loop reads CASSPPGRGGIRTGELFF. For the CDR3, the DNA is TGTGCCAGCAGCCCCCCGGGACGGGGGGGTATCAGGACCGGGGAGCTGTTTTTT.

V gene TRBV5-1 combines with J gene TRBJ2-2; 7 bases are shared with TRBD2. This CDR3 has 16 amino acids. Germline V gene data show CDR1 as SGHRS and CDR2 as YFSETQ. J was trimmed by 4 bases and V by 4 bases; bases with no gene match: 10. CDR3 amino acids: CASSTGLPGGTGELFF. The CDR3 DNA reads as TGCGCCAGCAGCACGGGACTACCCGGCGGCACCGGGGAGCTGTTTTTT. The full variable domain, rest sourced from reference TRBV5-1 and TRBJ2-2, is KAGVTQTPRYLIKTRGQQVTLSCSPISGHRSVSWYQQTPGQGLQFLFEYFSETQRNKGNFPGRFSGRQFSNSRSEMNVSTLELGDSALYLCASSTGLPGGTGELFFGEGSRLTVL.

The gene calls are TRBV19 and TRBJ2-1; 14 bases agree with TRBD2. The ends lost 3 bases at V and 8 bases at J; junction bases unmatched: 6. Per germline, CDR1 LNHDA and CDR2 SQIVND (reference sequence). The CDR3 loop spans 16 amino acids. This chain's CDR3 is CASSIHGLAGGHEQFF. The CDR3 DNA is TGTGCCAGTAGTATCCACGGACTAGCGGGAGGCCATGAGCAGTTCTTC. The variable domain in full, with the rest retrieved from reference TRBV19 and TRBJ2-1, is DGGITQSPKYLFRKEGQNVTLSCEQNLNHDAMYWYRQDPGQGLRLIYYSQIVNDFQKGDIAEGYSVSREKKESFPLTVTSAQKNPTAFYLCASSIHGLAGGHEQFFGPGTRLTVL.

The chain is built from TRBV11-3 and TRBJ2-7; TRBD1 might be the D (6 bases). The CDR3 is 14 amino acids. Germline loops: CDR1 SGHNT, CDR2 YENEEA. V lost 5 bases and J lost 6, with 17 bases in between. Written as DNA, the CDR3 is TGTGCCAGCAGCCCCCAGGGGACCCAAGGCGAGCAGTACTTC. This codes for CASSPQGTQGEQYF.

This chain links TRBV27 with TRBJ2-1, with 9 bases fitting TRBD1. With 2 bases clipped from V and 6 bases from J, the junction kept 2 bases outside the gene matches. The germline CDR1 and CDR2 sequences are MNHEY and SMNVEV (reference sequence). This CDR3 is built from 14 residues. In DNA, the CDR3 is TGTGCCAGCAGTTTAGTGACAGGGGGCAATGAGCAGTTCTTC. Amino acid sequence: CASSLVTGGNEQFF.

This clone was found a few times. The V gene is TRBV6-5, the J gene TRBJ2-1, with 13 bases lining up with TRBD2. V lost 0 bases, J lost 7 bases, and 3 bases stayed unmatched. The CDR3 has 16 amino acids. Germline CDR1 is MNHEY and CDR2 is SVGAGI. The CDR3 region has the DNA TGTGCCAGCAGTTACTCGACTAGCGGGGGGTTAAATGAGCAGTTCTTC. As protein: CASSYSTSGGLNEQFF.

This clone was seen a few times. The identical CDR3 is also encoded by other nucleotide sequences in the sample. DNA for the CDR3: TGTGCCAGCTCTCCAACAGGGGGAGAAAAACTGTTTTTT. This sequence encodes CASSPTGGEKLFF. V gene TRBV18 combines with J gene TRBJ1-4; 8 positions agree with TRBD1. Losses at the gene ends were 6 bases for V and 8 bases for J; bases not matched to a gene: 5. CDR3 length: 13 amino acids. CDR1 and CDR2 from the germline V gene are KGHSH and LQKENI. Full variable domain (outside the CDR3, taken from reference TRBV18 and TRBJ1-4): NAGVMQNPRHLVRRRGQEARLRCSPMKGHSHVYWYRQLPEEGLKFMVYLQKENIIDESGMPKERFSAEFPKEGPSILRIQQVVRGDSAAYFCASSPTGGEKLFFGSGTQLSVL.

The DNA of the CDR3 is TGCGCCAGCCGAGTGGGCGGGGGCCGGGGCGATGAGCAGTTCTTC. This translates into CASRVGGGRGDEQFF. This chain connects TRBV5-1 to TRBJ2-1; perhaps TRBD2 as D (7 bases). There are 15 residues in the CDR3. Trimming pared 7 bases from V and 8 bases from J, leaving 22 bases between. Germline V gene data show CDR1 as SGHRS and CDR2 as YFSETQ.

This sequence joins TRBV6-2 or TRBV6-3 and TRBJ1-5; D is unresolved. V was pared by 1 base and J by 6 bases, with 7 bases between. The CDR3 runs 13 residues. Germline CDR1 is MNHEY and CDR2 is SVGEGT. The CDR3 here is CASSYYSRQPQHF. The DNA for the CDR3 is TGTGCCAGCAGTTACTACTCTCGTCAGCCCCAGCATTTT.

The chain couples TRBV9 to TRBJ1-1; D might be TRBD1 (6 bases). The V end lost 0 bases, the J end lost 8 bases, and 11 bases lay between the germline ends. The germline V gene has CDR1 SGDLS and CDR2 YYNGEE. The CDR3 is 13 amino acids. In DNA, the CDR3 is TGTGCCAGCAGCGTAGCTACAGGGCAGGAAGCTTTCTTT. This sequence encodes CASSVATGQEAFF.

This chain connects TRBV6-2 or TRBV6-3 to TRBJ1-5, with 12 bases aligning to TRBD1. CDR3 size: 16 residues. CDR1 and CDR2 (germline): MNHEY, SVGEGT. V trimming: 2 bases; J trimming: 6 bases; junction bases outside the gene matches: 5. CDR3 region: CASSYQGQGASQPQHF. The CDR3 nucleotides read TGTGCCAGCAGTTACCAGGGACAGGGGGCGAGTCAGCCCCAGCATTTT.

This chain joins TRBV7-9 and TRBJ2-3, with D perhaps matching TRBD2 (5 bases). This CDR3 is 18 amino acids long. The V and J ends lost 4 bases and 3 bases respectively, with 23 bases between them. Germline CDR1 and CDR2: SEHNR and FQNEAQ (reference sequence). The chain's CDR3 is CASSSRISSGSTTDTQYF. The CDR3 DNA follows: TGTGCCAGCAGCTCCCGAATTTCAAGCGGTTCCACGACAGATACGCAGTATTTT.

The chain carries TRBV5-5 and TRBJ2-1; no definite D call. The germline V and J ends were trimmed by 1 base and 3 bases, with 11 bases remaining between them. Germline CDR1 reads SGHKS; CDR2 reads YYEKEE (reference sequence). CDR3 length equals 15 residues. CDR3 nucleotides: TGTGCCAGCAGCTTGAGTGGCAGGATCTACAATGAGCAGTTCTTC. Translation gives CASSLSGRIYNEQFF.

With respect to this clone: Different DNA sequences within this sample yield the same CDR3. This chain uses TRBV3-1 (or the pseudogene TRBV3-2) with TRBJ1-6; D remains ambiguous. V lost 0 bases and J lost 6, with 6 bases in between. From germline, CDR1 is LGHDT and CDR2 YNNKEL (reference sequence). This CDR3 is built from 14 residues. The CDR3 region is CASSQDYGNSPLHF. The CDR3 DNA reads as TGTGCCAGCAGCCAAGATTACGGTAATTCACCCCTCCACTTT.

The J gene is TRBJ2-7, the V gene TRBV4-1; D gene ambiguous. Looked up from germline, CDR1 is MGHRA and CDR2 is YSYEKL. Trimming removed 0 bases at V and 2 bases at J, with 11 bases between. CDR3 size: 15 residues. The CDR3 spells CASSQDRGTPYEQYF. The CDR3 bases are TGCGCCAGCAGCCAAGATCGCGGAACCCCCTACGAGCAGTACTTC.

This chain joins TRBV28 and TRBJ1-2; D possibly corresponds to TRBD1 (5 bases). The V gene lost 6 bases and the J gene lost 0 bases, with 17 bases spanning the gap. Germline CDR1 reads MDHEN; CDR2 reads SYDVKM. The CDR3 has 16 residues. The CDR3 DNA sequence: TGTGCCAGCAGCCTCCGGACACTTCTAGCTAACTATGGCTACACCTTC. Its translation is CASSLRTLLANYGYTF.

This chain uses TRBV6-5 with TRBJ1-6, with 8 bases aligning to TRBD1. Germline trimming cut 6 bases from V and 2 bases from J; bases unmatched to any gene: 3. The CDR3 totals 15 residues. CDR1 MNHEY and CDR2 SVGAGI come from the germline V gene. Written as DNA, the CDR3 is TGTGCCAGCAGAGGACAGGGTACCTATAATTCACCCCTCCACTTT. Amino acids: CASRGQGTYNSPLHF.

The chain carries TRBV5-4 and TRBJ2-3; D perhaps matches TRBD2 (7 bases). Germline-derived CDR1 and CDR2 are SGHNT and YYREEE (reference sequence). The V end was cut by 5 bases, the J end by 6 bases, with 25 bases between. The CDR3 runs to 17 residues. Here the CDR3 DNA reads TGTGCCAGCAGAGTGGGGGGGGGCCGGGCCGGGGGTGATACGCAGTATTTT. Translated: CASRVGGGRAGGDTQYF. The full variable domain, completed using reference TRBV5-4 and TRBJ2-3, is ETGVTQSPTHLIKTRGQQVTLRCSSQSGHNTVSWYQQALGQGPQFIFQYYREEENGRGNFPPRFSGLQFPNYSSELNVNALELDDSALYLCASRVGGGRAGGDTQYFGPGTRLTVL.

This sequence joins TRBV27 and TRBJ1-2, with a weak D call TRBD1 (5 bases). This CDR3 contains 13 residues. The germline V and J ends were trimmed by 2 bases and 7 bases, with 11 bases remaining between them. Looked up from germline, CDR1 is MNHEY and CDR2 is SMNVEV (reference sequence). As DNA, the CDR3 is TGTGCCAGCAGTTTACAGGGTCCCTTTGGCTACACCTTC. It is translated as CASSLQGPFGYTF.

The chain is built from TRBV30 and TRBJ1-1, with 11 bases matching TRBD1. J gave up 5 bases and V 3 bases, and 5 bases lay outside the gene matches. Germline V lookup: CDR1 GTSNPN, CDR2 SVGIG (reference sequence). The length of the CDR3 is 14 residues. This chain's CDR3 is CAWRKGTGGTEAFF. CDR3 nucleotide sequence: TGTGCCTGGAGGAAAGGGACAGGGGGAACTGAAGCTTTCTTT.

The CDR3 DNA is TGTGCCAGCAGCCATCACGTAAAGGGGACAGGGCTCAATTCACCCCTCCACTTT. Its translation: CASSHHVKGTGLNSPLHF. The V gene is TRBV3-1 (or the pseudogene TRBV3-2), the J gene TRBJ1-6; 9 nucleotides line up with TRBD1. This CDR3 is 18 amino acids long. The V and J ends lost 3 bases and 7 bases, in that order; junction bases with no gene match: 13. The germline V gene encodes CDR1 LGHDT and CDR2 YNNKEL (reference sequence).

The chain uses TRBV18 and TRBJ1-1; TRBD1 might be the D (5 bases). The germline V gene encodes CDR1 KGHSH and CDR2 LQKENI. The CDR3 contains 12 residues. The V gene lost 2 bases and the J gene lost 8 bases, with 9 bases spanning the gap. The CDR3 DNA is TGTGCCAGCTCACCAGGACAAAGAGAAGCTTTCTTT. Protein product: CASSPGQREAFF.

This chain joins TRBV5-1 and TRBJ1-2, with 10 bases lining up with TRBD1. Looked up from germline, CDR1 is SGHRS and CDR2 is YFSETQ. V shed 4 bases and J 6 bases; nucleotides not matched to a gene: 6. The length of the CDR3 is 14 residues. Here the CDR3 reads CASSTRTGGDGYTF. DNA for the CDR3: TGCGCCAGCAGCACCCGGACAGGGGGAGATGGCTACACCTTC.

The chain links TRBV6-5 to TRBJ1-5; 9 positions match TRBD1. This CDR3 contains 14 residues. V trimming: 2 bases; J trimming: 7 bases; junction bases outside the gene matches: 3. Per germline, CDR1 MNHEY and CDR2 SVGAGI. The CDR3 DNA is TGTGCCAGCAGTTACGGACAGGGGTGGCAGCCCCAGCATTTT. Translation gives CASSYGQGWQPQHF.

This chain uses TRBV6-4 with TRBJ1-5; no reliable D call. The CDR3 has 11 amino acids. V lost 4 bases to trimming and J lost 6 bases, with 4 bases between them. CDR1 and CDR2 (germline): MRHNA, SNTAGT. CDR3 sequence (DNA): TGTGCCAGCAGTGGTAGTCAGCCCCAGCATTTT. Its protein is CASSGSQPQHF.

This clone was seen a few times. CDR3 protein: CASSFGGGSWNEQFF. The CDR3 DNA follows: TGTGCCAGCAGCTTTGGGGGGGGGTCATGGAATGAGCAGTTCTTC. This rearrangement joins TRBV5-4 to TRBJ2-1; 7 nucleotides align to TRBD2. CDR1 SGHNT and CDR2 YYREEE come from the germline V gene (reference sequence). This CDR3 is built from 15 residues. The V and J ends lost 2 bases and 7 bases, in that order; junction bases with no gene match: 9.

V usage is TRBV29-1 and J usage is TRBJ2-3, with 12 bases aligning to TRBD2. The V gene's germline CDR1 is SQVTM and CDR2 ANQGSEA. The CDR3 runs to 14 residues. The trim removed 1 base at V and 8 bases at J, leaving 4 bases unmatched. CDR3 region: CSVEATSGGFTQYF. DNA for the CDR3: TGCAGCGTTGAAGCAACTAGCGGGGGGTTTACGCAGTATTTT.

The rearrangement joins TRBV7-9 to TRBJ1-2, with 8 bases lining up with TRBD1. The CDR3 has 14 amino acids. Trimming cost V 6 bases and J 8 bases; bases outside gene matches: 11. Germline V CDR1 and CDR2: SEHNR, FQNEAQ (reference sequence). The CDR3 protein is CASSRGQGGYGYTF. The CDR3 nucleotides are TGTGCCAGCAGTCGCGGACAGGGAGGATACGGCTACACCTTC.